This T cell receptor (beta chain) was recorded in a study of blood T cell repertoires in COVID-19. On the study more broadly: There were acute and convalescent COVID-19 samples, and they came from the United States, Italy and Spain.

Profiling relied on immunoSEQ multiplex PCR, and the TCRdb table lists in-frame clones only, not all of them. The top ten hold 21% of the sample, which has roughly 80,000 clones, about four fifths seen once. The sequenced sample consisted of peripheral blood. This clonotype originated in a human donor in a cohort sampled during active COVID-19.

The CDR3 here is CASSFTTGGRNTDTQYF. CDR3 DNA: TGTGCCAGCAGCTTCACCACGGGGGGGCGGAACACAGATACGCAGTATTTT. This chain connects TRBV5-4 to TRBJ2-3; 8 nucleotides match TRBD2. The length of the CDR3 is 17 residues. V trimming: 2 bases; J trimming: 2 bases; junction bases outside the gene matches: 10. Germline V gene lookup returns CDR1 SGHNT and CDR2 YYREEE (reference sequence).